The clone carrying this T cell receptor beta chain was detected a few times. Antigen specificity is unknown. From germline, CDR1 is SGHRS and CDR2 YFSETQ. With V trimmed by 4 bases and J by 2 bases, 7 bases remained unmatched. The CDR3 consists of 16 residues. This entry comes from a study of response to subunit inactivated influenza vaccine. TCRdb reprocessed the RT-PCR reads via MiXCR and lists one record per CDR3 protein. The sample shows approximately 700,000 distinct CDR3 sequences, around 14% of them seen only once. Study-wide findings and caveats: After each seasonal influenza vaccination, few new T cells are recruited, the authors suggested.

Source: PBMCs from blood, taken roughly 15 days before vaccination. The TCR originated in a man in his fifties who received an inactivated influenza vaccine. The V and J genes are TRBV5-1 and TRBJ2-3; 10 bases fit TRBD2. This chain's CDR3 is CASSLLAGDITDTQYF. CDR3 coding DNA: TGCGCCAGCAGCCTTCTAGCGGGAGATATCACAGATACGCAGTATTTT.